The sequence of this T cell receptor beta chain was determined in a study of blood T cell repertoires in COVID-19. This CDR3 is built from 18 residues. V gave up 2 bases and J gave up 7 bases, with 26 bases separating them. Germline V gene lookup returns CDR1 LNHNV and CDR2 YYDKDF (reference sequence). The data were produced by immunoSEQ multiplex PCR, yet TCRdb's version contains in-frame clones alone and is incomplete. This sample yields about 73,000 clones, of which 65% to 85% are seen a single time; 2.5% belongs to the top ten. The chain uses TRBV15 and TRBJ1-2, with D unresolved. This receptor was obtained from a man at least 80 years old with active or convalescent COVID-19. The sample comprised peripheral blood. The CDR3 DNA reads TGTGCCACCAGCAGACTAACGACCCCCCTTGAGGGTAACCCTGGCTACACCTTC. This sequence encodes CATSRLTTPLEGNPGYTF.